This T cell receptor (beta chain) was obtained from a study of Graves' ophthalmopathy and Graves' hyperthyroidism. Scientists amplified the TCR beta CDR3 regions from RNA transcripts. The library came from an HTBI-primed first-round RT-PCR and a second-round multiplex PCR. Each CDR3 protein is one row after TCRdb ran MiXCR on the multiplex PCR reads. This table holds about 160,000 distinct CDR3 sequences, 30% to 45% found once. In its sample, this clonotype was seen many times. The antigen remains unidentified. The CDR3 consists of 12 residues. The germline V gene has CDR1 SNHLY and CDR2 FYNNEI. Trimming took 7 bases from V and 7 from J, leaving 14 bases between them. Study conclusions and caveats: Among thyroid clonotypes expanded above 0.001 frequency, most also appeared in blood.

The clonotype comes from a woman aged 40 to 50 with Graves' ophthalmopathy. The chain employs TRBV2 and TRBJ2-7; possible D gene TRBD2, 7 bases. The specimen sequenced was peripheral blood. The chain's CDR3 is CASNPGGREQYF. The CDR3 DNA sequence: TGTGCCAGCAACCCGGGGGGCAGGGAGCAGTACTTC.